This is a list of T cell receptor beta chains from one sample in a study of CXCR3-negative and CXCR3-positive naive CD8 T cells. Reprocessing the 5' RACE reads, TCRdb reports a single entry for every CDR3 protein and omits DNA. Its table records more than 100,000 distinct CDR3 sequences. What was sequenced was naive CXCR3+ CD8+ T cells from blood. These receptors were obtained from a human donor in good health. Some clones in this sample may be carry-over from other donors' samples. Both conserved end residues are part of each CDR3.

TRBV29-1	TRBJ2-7	CSVVGGSAPPDEQYF
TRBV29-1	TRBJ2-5	CSVDGAGVNQETQYF
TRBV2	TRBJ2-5	CASSEGQALGMETQYF
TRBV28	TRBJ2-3	CASSLYGGGTPGGDTQYF
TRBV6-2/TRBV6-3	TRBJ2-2	CACGQGATGELFF
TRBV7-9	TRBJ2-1	CASSLAVGEDNEQFF
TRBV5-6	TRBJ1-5	CASSLLSGNQPQHF
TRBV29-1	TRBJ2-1	CSAEGGSSYNEQFF
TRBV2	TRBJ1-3	CASRRGAGNTIYF
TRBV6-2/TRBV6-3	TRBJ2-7	CASGRLAGVYEQYF
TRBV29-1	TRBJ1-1	CSVYSGPEAFF
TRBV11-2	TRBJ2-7	CASSSPQGLPSYEQYF
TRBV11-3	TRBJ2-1	CASSPTGRGQGNEQFF
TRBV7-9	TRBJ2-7	CASSSGTGTPEQYF
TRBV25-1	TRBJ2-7	CASLDFPRQGLEQYF
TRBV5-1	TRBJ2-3	CASSLELAPIPSTDTQYF
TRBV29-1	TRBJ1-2	CSVGDRPQDGYTF
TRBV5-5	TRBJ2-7	CASRPTSGGLYEQYF
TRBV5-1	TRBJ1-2	CASSRDRSYGYTF
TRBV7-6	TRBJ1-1	CASSPYAHTNTEAFF
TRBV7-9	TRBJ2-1	CASSSTGQGENEQFF
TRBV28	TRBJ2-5	CASSFERETQYF
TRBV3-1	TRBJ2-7	CASASGQGAREQYF
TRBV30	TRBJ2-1	CAWRYSGSEQFF
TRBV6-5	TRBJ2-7	CASSYFLGYEQYF
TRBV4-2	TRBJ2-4	CASSQSSLGLAGRGIQYF
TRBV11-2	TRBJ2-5	CASSRPGTQYF
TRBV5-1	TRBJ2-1	CASSWPDGELVDHEQFF
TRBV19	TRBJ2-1	CASSIGQGGANEQFF